This T cell receptor (beta chain) emerged from a study of blood T cell repertoires in COVID-19. From germline, CDR1 is KGHDR and CDR2 SFDVKD. This CDR3 is built from 14 residues. The V end lost 4 bases, the J end lost 9 bases, and 15 bases lay between the germline ends. In the source study's methods: Estimated nucleated cell counts came from reference gene primer amplification. Only in-frame clones appear in the TCRdb table, and some are missing; sequencing was by immunoSEQ multiplex PCR. V, J and clone size are taken as reported in that table, and D and trimming were inferred from the DNA itself. The sample records 150,000 to 200,000 clones, just under 80% being singletons.

This receptor was identified in an elderly woman with active or convalescent COVID-19. The rearrangement links TRBV24-1 to TRBJ2-1, with D perhaps TRBD1 (6 bases). Sequencing used peripheral blood. The CDR3 loop is CATSDPDRWGEQFF. CDR3 DNA: TGTGCCACCAGTGACCCCGACAGGTGGGGTGAGCAGTTCTTC.